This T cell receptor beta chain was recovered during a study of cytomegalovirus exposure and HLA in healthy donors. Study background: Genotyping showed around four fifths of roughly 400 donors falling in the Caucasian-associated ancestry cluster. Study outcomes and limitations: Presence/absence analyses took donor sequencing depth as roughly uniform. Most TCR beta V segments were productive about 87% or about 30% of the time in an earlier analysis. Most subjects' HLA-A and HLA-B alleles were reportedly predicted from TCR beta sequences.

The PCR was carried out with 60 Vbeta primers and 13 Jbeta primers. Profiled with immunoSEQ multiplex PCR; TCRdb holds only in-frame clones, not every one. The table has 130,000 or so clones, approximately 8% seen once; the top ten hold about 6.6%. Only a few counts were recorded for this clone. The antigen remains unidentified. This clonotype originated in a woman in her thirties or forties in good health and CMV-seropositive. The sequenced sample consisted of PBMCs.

The CDR3 here is CAISFNGGNTEAFF. The DNA of the CDR3 is TGTGCCATCAGTTTTAACGGGGGGAACACTGAAGCTTTCTTT. The chain joins TRBV10-3 to TRBJ1-1; D is perhaps TRBD1 (5 bases). This CDR3 is 14 amino acids long. Per germline, CDR1 ENHRY and CDR2 SYGVKD. V lost 5 bases to trimming and J lost 1 base, with 11 bases between them.